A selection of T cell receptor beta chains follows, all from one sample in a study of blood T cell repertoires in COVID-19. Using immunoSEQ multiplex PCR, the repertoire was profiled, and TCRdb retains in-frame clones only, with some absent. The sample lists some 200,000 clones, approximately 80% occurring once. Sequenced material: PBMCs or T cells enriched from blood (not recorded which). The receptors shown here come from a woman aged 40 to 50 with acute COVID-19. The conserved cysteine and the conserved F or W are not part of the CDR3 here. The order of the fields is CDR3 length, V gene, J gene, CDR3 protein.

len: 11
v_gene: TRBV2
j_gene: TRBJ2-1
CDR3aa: ASSDLAGGMQF

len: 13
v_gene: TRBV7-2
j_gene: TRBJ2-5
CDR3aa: ASTPGGWGQETQY

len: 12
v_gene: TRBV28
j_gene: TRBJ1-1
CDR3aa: ASKAGGSGTEAF

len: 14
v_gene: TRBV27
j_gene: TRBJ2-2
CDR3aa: ASSLDRVGVTGELF

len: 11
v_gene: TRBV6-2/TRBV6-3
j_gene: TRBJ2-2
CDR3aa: ASSLTDTGELF

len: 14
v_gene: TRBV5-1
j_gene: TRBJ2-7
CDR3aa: ASSPTSGRASSEQY

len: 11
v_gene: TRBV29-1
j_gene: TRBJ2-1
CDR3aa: SAGTSGDNEQF

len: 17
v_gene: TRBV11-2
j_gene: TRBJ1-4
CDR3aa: ASSPTGTRPSATNEKLF

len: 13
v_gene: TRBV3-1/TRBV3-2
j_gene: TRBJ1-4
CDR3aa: ASSRMAATNEKLF

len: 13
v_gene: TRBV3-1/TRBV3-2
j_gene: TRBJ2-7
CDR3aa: ASSQEGGRSYEQY

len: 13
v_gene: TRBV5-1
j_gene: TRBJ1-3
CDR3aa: ASRTAPGGLDTIY

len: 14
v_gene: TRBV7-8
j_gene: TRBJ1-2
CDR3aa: ASSSKTRDIGYGYT

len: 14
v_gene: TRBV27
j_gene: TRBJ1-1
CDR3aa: ASSLRGRDLNTEAF

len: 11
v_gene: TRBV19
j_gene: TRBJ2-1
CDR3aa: ASTLDRDREQF

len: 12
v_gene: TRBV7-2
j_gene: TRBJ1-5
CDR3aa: ASSQGQFYQPQH

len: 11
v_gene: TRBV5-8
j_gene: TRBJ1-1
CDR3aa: ASSPIPVTEAF

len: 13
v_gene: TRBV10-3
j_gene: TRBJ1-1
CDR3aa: AISESFTAGTEAF

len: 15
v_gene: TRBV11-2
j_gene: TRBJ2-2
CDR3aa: ASSPQPTGLNTGELF

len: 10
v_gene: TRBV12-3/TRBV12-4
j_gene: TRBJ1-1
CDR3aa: ASSFGDRGAF

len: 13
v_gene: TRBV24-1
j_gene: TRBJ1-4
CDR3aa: ATSDSGGADEKLF

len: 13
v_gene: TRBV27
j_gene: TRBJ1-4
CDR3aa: ASSLWGRGGEKLF

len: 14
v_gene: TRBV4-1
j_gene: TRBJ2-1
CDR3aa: ASSRLGLAGGGEQF

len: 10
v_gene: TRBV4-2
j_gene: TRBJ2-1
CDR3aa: ASGQGTHEQF

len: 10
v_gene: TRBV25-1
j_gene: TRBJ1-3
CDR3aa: ASSRSGNTIY

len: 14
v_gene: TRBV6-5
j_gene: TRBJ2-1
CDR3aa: ASSYISSGFSNEQF

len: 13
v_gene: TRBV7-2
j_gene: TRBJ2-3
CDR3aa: ASRVAGGSTDTQY

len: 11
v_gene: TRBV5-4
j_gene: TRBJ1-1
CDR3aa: ASSFGGRTEAF

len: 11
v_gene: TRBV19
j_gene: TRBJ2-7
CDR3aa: ASSATGTYEQY

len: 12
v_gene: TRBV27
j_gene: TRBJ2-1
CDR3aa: ASSLSRGSDEQF

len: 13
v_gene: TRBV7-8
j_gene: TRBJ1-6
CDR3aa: ASSVGTAYHSPLH